The 21 T cell receptor beta chains below were found in one sample sequenced in a study of shared clonotypes between healthy human individuals. Measured with immunoSEQ multiplex PCR; TCRdb has only the in-frame clones, and not every one. The table records roughly 700,000 clones, under 80% of them present only once. The sequenced sample consisted of memory CD4+ T cells sorted from blood. Subset of the sample: CD45RA-negative fraction. These TCRs come from a woman in her 30s in good health.

The chain recombines TRBV5-1 with TRBJ1-2; D is ambiguous. Germline V lookup: CDR1 SGHRS, CDR2 YFSETQ. CDR3 length equals 12 residues. Trimming pared 3 bases from V and 7 bases from J, leaving 10 bases between. This CDR3 is CASSSDPGGYTF. The CDR3 bases are TGCGCCAGCAGCTCCGATCCTGGTGGCTACACCTTC. Combining the CDR3 with reference TRBV5-1 and TRBJ1-2 gives the whole variable domain KAGVTQTPRYLIKTRGQQVTLSCSPISGHRSVSWYQQTPGQGLQFLFEYFSETQRNKGNFPGRFSGRQFSNSRSEMNVSTLELGDSALYLCASSSDPGGYTFGSGTRLTVV.

The chain has TRBV28 and TRBJ2-7; 8 bases line up with TRBD1. V lost 4 bases, J lost 3 bases, and 5 bases stayed unmatched. This CDR3 region has 14 residues. From germline, CDR1 is MDHEN and CDR2 SYDVKM. CDR3 nucleotide sequence: TGTGCCAGCAGTTGGACAGGGAACTACTACGAGCAGTACTTC. Translated: CASSWTGNYYEQYF.

The genes are TRBV5-1 and TRBJ2-7; 10 nucleotides agree with TRBD1. V lost 4 bases, J lost 4 bases, and 8 bases stayed unmatched. Germline CDR1 reads SGHRS; CDR2 reads YFSETQ. CDR3 length: 15 residues. The DNA of the CDR3 is TGCGCCAGCAGCCTAAGACAGGGGGCGGAATACGAGCAGTACTTC. Protein: CASSLRQGAEYEQYF.

The V call is TRBV6-6, the J call TRBJ2-1; the D is unclear. The CDR3 runs 11 residues. V was trimmed by 7 bases and J by 6 bases, leaving 7 bases between them. The V gene's germline CDR1 is MNHNY and CDR2 SVGAGI (reference sequence). The CDR3 DNA reads as TGTGCCAGCATGGCGCTCAATGAGCAGTTCTTC. Translated, it gives CASMALNEQFF.

The chain is built from TRBV6-5 and TRBJ1-4; D uncertain. Deletions cut 0 bases from V and 6 bases from J, with 8 bases between. Germline V gives CDR1 MNHEY, CDR2 SVGAGI. CDR3 length: 14 amino acids. The CDR3 loop reads CASSYSFADEKLFF. In nucleotides, the CDR3 is TGTGCCAGCAGTTACTCGTTTGCCGATGAAAAACTGTTTTTT.

The chain has TRBV5-1 and TRBJ2-1; TRBD2 agrees at 13 bases. This CDR3 has 16 residues. Germline trimming cut 4 bases from V and 4 bases from J; bases unmatched to any gene: 5. Germline V gene data show CDR1 as SGHRS and CDR2 as YFSETQ. DNA for the CDR3: TGCGCCAGCAGCCGACTAGCGGGAGGCGGGTACAATGAGCAGTTCTTC. Protein product: CASSRLAGGGYNEQFF.

J is TRBJ1-4 and V is TRBV5-6; D gene ambiguous. Germline V lookup: CDR1 SGHDT, CDR2 YYEEEE. The CDR3 extends over 13 amino acids. V lost 5 bases, J lost 8 bases, and 13 bases lay in between. CDR3 sequence (DNA): TGTGCCAGCAGTTTACGGGTAGAGGAAAAACTGTTTTTT. Translating it yields CASSLRVEEKLFF.

The V and J genes are TRBV20-1 and TRBJ1-2; D remains unclear. CDR1 is DFQATT and CDR2 is SNEGSKA in the germline V gene (reference sequence). The V end lost 5 bases, the J end lost 6 bases, and 10 bases lay between the germline ends. This CDR3 is 11 amino acids long. CDR3 loop: CSAALTNGYTF. The CDR3 nucleotides are TGCAGTGCTGCCCTCACCAATGGCTACACCTTC.

The chain is built from TRBV6-6 and TRBJ1-2; 8 bases agree with TRBD1. The junction had 12 bases not matched to a gene; V was cut back by 6 bases and J by 6 bases. Germline assignment: CDR1 MNHNY and CDR2 SVGAGI (reference sequence). There are 15 residues in the CDR3. DNA for the CDR3: TGTGCCAGCAGCCCGCGCCTAAGGACAGGGAATGGCTACACCTTC. This codes for CASSPRLRTGNGYTF.

The genes are TRBV5-1 and TRBJ2-2, with 9 bases matching TRBD1. Germline V gene data show CDR1 as SGHRS and CDR2 as YFSETQ. This CDR3 spans 15 amino acids. The V and J ends lost 0 bases and 7 bases, in that order; junction bases with no gene match: 4. CDR3 sequence: CASSLGDRDRGELFF. Written as DNA, the CDR3 is TGCGCCAGCAGCTTGGGGGACAGGGATCGCGGGGAGCTGTTTTTT.

The V call is TRBV27, the J call TRBJ1-4; TRBD1 might be the D (5 bases). CDR3 size: 15 residues. V was pared by 9 bases and J by 2 bases, with 16 bases between. The V gene's germline CDR1 is MNHEY and CDR2 SMNVEV (reference sequence). The CDR3 here is CASMPGAGTNEKLFF. The DNA for the CDR3 is TGTGCCAGTATGCCTGGGGCGGGCACTAATGAAAAACTGTTTTTT. Variable domain in full (rest from reference TRBV27 and TRBJ1-4): EAQVTQNPRYLITVTGKKLTVTCSQNMNHEYMSWYRQDPGLGLRQIYYSMNVEVTDKGDVPEGYKVSRKEKRNFPLILESPSPNQTSLYFCASMPGAGTNEKLFFGSGTQLSVL.

The rearrangement uses TRBV7-6 and TRBJ1-1; the D gene is possibly TRBD1 (6 bases). This CDR3 has 16 amino acids. Trimming cost V 5 bases and J 1 base, with 17 bases left between them. Germline V CDR1 and CDR2: SGHVS, FNYEAQ. DNA of the CDR3: TGTGCCAGCAGCCCTAGAGGAGGGGGAGAGAACACTGAAGCTTTCTTT. It translates to CASSPRGGGENTEAFF.

The rearrangement links TRBV19 to TRBJ1-2, with 7 bases lining up with TRBD1. Germline V gene sequence: CDR1 LNHDA, CDR2 SQIVND (reference sequence). The CDR3 spans 14 residues. Trimming removed 3 bases from V and 6 bases from J; junction bases left unmatched: 7. In nucleotides, the CDR3 is TGTGCCAGTAGTATGGAGGGGGCCCACCATGGCTACACCTTC. Translated: CASSMEGAHHGYTF.

This chain links TRBV10-1 with TRBJ1-1; D is undetermined. There are 13 residues in the CDR3. Trimming left V 5 bases short and J 9 bases short, with 16 bases between. Germline CDR1 WNHNN, CDR2 SYGVQD (reference sequence). CDR3 amino acids: CASSLAGAPQAFF. The CDR3, as DNA: TGCGCCAGCAGTCTCGCCGGAGCCCCTCAAGCTTTCTTT.

The chain uses TRBV5-6 and TRBJ2-3; a possible D gene is TRBD2 (6 bases). There are 16 residues in the CDR3. Germline V gene lookup returns CDR1 SGHDT and CDR2 YYEEEE. The V gene lost 2 bases and the J gene lost 4 bases, with 17 bases spanning the gap. CDR3 loop: CASSLMGAGSADTQYF. The CDR3 DNA follows: TGTGCCAGCAGCTTAATGGGAGCGGGTAGTGCAGATACGCAGTATTTT.

The rearrangement links TRBV5-1 to TRBJ2-7, with TRBD2 matching 11 bases. The CDR3 is 15 residues long. With 1 base clipped from V and 7 bases from J, the junction kept 7 bases outside the gene matches. Per the germline V gene, CDR1 is SGHRS and CDR2 is YFSETQ. CDR3 sequence (DNA): TGCGCCAGCAGCTTGCCACTAGCGGGAGTCGGGGAGCAGTACTTC. It yields the protein CASSLPLAGVGEQYF.

The chain combines TRBV29-1 with TRBJ2-4, with a weak D call TRBD2 (6 bases). Germline CDR1 SQVTM, CDR2 ANQGSEA. The ends were cut back, 4 bases at V and 6 bases at J, with 13 bases in the middle. This CDR3 comprises 13 residues. CDR3 residues: CSVGGDGGNIQYF. Here the CDR3 DNA reads TGCAGCGTTGGCGGGGACGGGGGAAACATTCAGTACTTC.

This rearrangement joins TRBV4-2 to TRBJ2-5, with 10 bases aligning to TRBD2. The J call may be wrong; the DNA end is better matched by TRBJ2-7. Germline V gives CDR1 LGHNA, CDR2 YNFKEQ. The CDR3 has 15 amino acids. The CDR3 loop is CASSQLAGASYEQYF. Here the CDR3 DNA reads TGTGCCAGCAGCCAACTAGCGGGGGCCTCCTACGAGCAGTACTTC.

The chain is built from TRBV6-6 and TRBJ2-2; 7 bases align to TRBD2. Germline values: CDR1 MNHNY, CDR2 SVGAGI (reference sequence). The J segment lost 3 bases and the V segment lost 0 bases, leaving 4 bases of the junction unmatched. The CDR3 extends over 16 amino acids. Here the CDR3 reads CASSYSAGTHTGELFF. The CDR3 region has the DNA TGTGCCAGCAGTTACTCAGCGGGGACCCACACCGGGGAGCTGTTTTTT.

The V call is TRBV7-2, the J call TRBJ1-2, with D possibly TRBD1 on 5 matching bases. Germline V gene lookup returns CDR1 SGHTA and CDR2 FQGNSA. The CDR3 runs to 13 residues. The V end was cut by 2 bases, the J end by 5 bases, with 9 bases between. CDR3 in amino acids: CASSLNGGYGYTF. CDR3 coding DNA: TGTGCCAGCAGCTTAAATGGGGGGTATGGCTACACCTTC.

This chain links TRBV7-9 with TRBJ2-5, with D unclear. This CDR3 is built from 12 residues. V was trimmed by 3 bases and J by 5 bases, leaving 7 bases between them. Germline V gene data show CDR1 as SEHNR and CDR2 as FQNEAQ (reference sequence). The CDR3 here is CASSFSLETQYF. The CDR3 coding sequence is TGTGCCAGCAGCTTTTCGTTGGAGACCCAGTACTTC.